The clone carrying this T cell receptor (beta chain) was counted many times. The V end was cut by 5 bases, the J end by 6 bases, with 10 bases between. This CDR3 contains 12 residues. Time point noted: patch test 1, 2 weeks after DPC sensitization. Treatment indicated: therapeutic diphenylcyclopropenone sensitization with weekly scalp DPC. The sample is drawn from a study of human T cells and chemical hapten exposure. Study as a whole: The variation in per-sample TCR yields arose mainly from small differences in pooled library volumes.

Attachment of unique molecular identifiers to individual cDNA molecules was performed in the library. As handled by the study authors: Counts of TCRs in each sample centred on a median of around 92,000 and extended from about 20,000 to 690,000. TCRdb re-analysed the RACE reads in MiXCR, keeping a single row per CDR3 protein. In this record, the V and J calls reflect TCRdb's handling and not the investigators' own analysis. The sample has some 79,000 distinct CDR3 sequences, about 8% seen once. The receptor was isolated from a woman aged 30 to 39 with alopecia areata. Some clones in this sample may be carry-over from other donors' samples. V gene TRBV12-3 or TRBV12-4 combines with J gene TRBJ1-1; no firm D call. The sequenced sample was whole blood, obtained in connection with sensitization to the hapten diphenylcyclopropenone (DPC). CDR3 amino acids: CASSIDISEAFF. The CDR3 nucleotides are TGTGCCAGCAGTATAGACATTTCTGAAGCTTTCTTT.